The clone carrying this T cell receptor beta chain was recorded a few times. This specimen comes from a study of Tregs in tolerant kidney transplant recipients. This CDR3 is 16 amino acids long. Germline CDR1 is SGHAT and CDR2 is FQNNGV. The germline V and J ends were trimmed by 5 bases and 2 bases, with 15 bases remaining between them. Measured with immunoSEQ multiplex PCR; TCRdb has only the in-frame clones, and not every one. The sample lists more than 90,000 clones, around nine tenths occurring once. This sequence originates from a human donor in good health. What was sequenced was CD4+ T cells from blood. The J gene is TRBJ2-2, the V gene TRBV11-2; no clear D gene. DNA of the CDR3: TGTGCCAGCAGCCAAGTTGCCGGGTCCAACACCGGGGAGCTGTTTTTT. Translating it yields CASSQVAGSNTGELFF.